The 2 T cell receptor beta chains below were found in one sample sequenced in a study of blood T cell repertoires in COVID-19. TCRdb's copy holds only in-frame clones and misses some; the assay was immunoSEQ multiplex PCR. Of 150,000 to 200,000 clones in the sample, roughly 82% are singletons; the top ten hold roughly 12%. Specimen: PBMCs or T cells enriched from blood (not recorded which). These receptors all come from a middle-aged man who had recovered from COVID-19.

The CDR3: CASSQEGSTGELFF. For the CDR3, the DNA is TGCGCCAGCAGCCAAGAGGGGAGCACCGGGGAGCTGTTTTTT. V gene TRBV4-3 combines with J gene TRBJ2-2, with a weak D call TRBD2 (5 bases). The ends were cut back, 0 bases at V and 4 bases at J, with 6 bases in the middle. CDR1 and CDR2 from the germline V gene are LGHNA and YSLEER. This CDR3 spans 14 amino acids.

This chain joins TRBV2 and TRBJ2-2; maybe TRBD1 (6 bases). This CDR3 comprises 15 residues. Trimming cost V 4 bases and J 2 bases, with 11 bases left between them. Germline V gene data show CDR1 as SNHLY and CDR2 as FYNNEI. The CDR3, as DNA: TGTGCCAGCAGTGCGGGACACATTAACACCGGGGAGCTGTTTTTT. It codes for CASSAGHINTGELFF.